The next 18 T cell receptor beta chains were all read from a single sample in a study of cytomegalovirus exposure and HLA in healthy donors. The PCR ran on 60 Vbeta and 13 Jbeta primers. Clones were read by immunoSEQ multiplex PCR, and TCRdb kept only the in-frame ones, dropping some. Of fewer than 200,000 clones listed, 80% to 90% are singletons. Sequencing was done on a sample of PBMCs. These TCRs come from a young man in good health and CMV-seropositive.

The chain couples TRBV10-3 to TRBJ2-7; 11 bases map to TRBD2. CDR3 length: 16 amino acids. J was trimmed by 2 bases and V by 6 bases; bases with no gene match: 9. In germline, CDR1 is ENHRY, CDR2 SYGVKD. The CDR3 region has the DNA TGTGCCATCAGAGGGCGACTAGCGGGAATCGCCTACGAGCAGTACGTC. Amino acid sequence: CAIRGRLAGIAYEQYV.

The rearrangement links TRBV14 to TRBJ2-1; D is unclear. CDR1 and CDR2 (germline): SGHDN, FVKESK. This CDR3 is 14 amino acids long. V was clipped by 4 bases and J by 0 bases, with 7 bases between them. The CDR3 DNA reads as TGTGCCAGCAGCCCTACTGGCTCCTACAATGAGCAGTTCTTC. This codes for CASSPTGSYNEQFF.

J is TRBJ2-7 and V is TRBV7-3; 8 bases match TRBD2. CDR3 length: 14 residues. Looked up from germline, CDR1 is SGHTA and CDR2 is FQGTGA. The ends lost 5 bases at V and 2 bases at J; junction bases unmatched: 5. CDR3 amino acids: CASSPLTSAYEQYF. CDR3 nucleotide sequence: TGTGCCAGCAGCCCCCTGACTAGCGCCTACGAGCAGTACTTC. Using reference TRBV7-3 and TRBJ2-7 for the parts outside the CDR3, the full variable domain is GAGVSQTPSNKVTEKGKYVELRCDPISGHTALYWYRQSLGQGPEFLIYFQGTGAADDSGLPNDRFFAVRPEGSVSTLKIQRTERGDSAVYLCASSPLTSAYEQYFGPGTRLTVT.

The rearrangement links TRBV6-5 to TRBJ1-1; D unresolved. This CDR3 region has 13 residues. CDR1 MNHEY and CDR2 SVGAGI come from the germline V gene. Trimming took off 0 bases at V and 2 bases at J, with 4 bases between the two ends. As DNA, the CDR3 is TGTGCCAGCAGTTACTCTTATAACACTGAAGCTTTCTTT. Its translation: CASSYSYNTEAFF.

The count of this clone is one. The rearrangement links TRBV4-3 to TRBJ2-2; 9 bases line up with TRBD2. Per germline, CDR1 LGHNA and CDR2 YSLEER. Trimming at V came to 1 base and at J to 4 bases, leaving 4 bases not matched to a gene. This CDR3 has 16 residues. DNA of the CDR3: TGCGCCAGCAGCCAAGTTGCGGGAGGGGTCACCGGGGAGCTGTTTTTT. It is translated as CASSQVAGGVTGELFF.

V gene TRBV29-1 combines with J gene TRBJ2-1; maybe TRBD1 (7 bases). There are 11 residues in the CDR3. The V gene's germline CDR1 is SQVTM and CDR2 ANQGSEA. Trimming took off 3 bases at V and 14 bases at J, with 14 bases between the two ends. The CDR3 coding sequence is TGCAGCGTTGATTACGCCAGGGGGGAGTTCTTC. This sequence encodes CSVDYARGEFF.

This sequence joins TRBV4-2 and TRBJ2-7; D might be TRBD2 (5 bases). CDR3 length equals 15 residues. The germline V and J ends were trimmed by 1 base and 2 bases, with 12 bases remaining between them. Germline V lookup: CDR1 LGHNA, CDR2 YNFKEQ. CDR3 in amino acids: CASSQGRSLPYEQYF. The CDR3, as DNA: TGTGCCAGCAGCCAAGGGAGGAGTTTACCCTACGAGCAGTACTTC.

V is TRBV5-4 and J is TRBJ2-1, with TRBD2 matching over 7 bases. Per the germline V gene, CDR1 is SGHNT and CDR2 is YYREEE (reference sequence). The CDR3 has 11 residues. Losses at the gene ends were 4 bases for V and 10 bases for J; bases not matched to a gene: 2. Written as DNA, the CDR3 is TGTGCCAGCAGCAACGGGGGGGAGCAGTTCTTC. Translation gives CASSNGGEQFF.

The rearrangement uses TRBV5-1 and TRBJ1-2; D possibly corresponds to TRBD1 (5 bases). This CDR3 is built from 13 residues. Trimming pared 0 bases from V and 4 bases from J, leaving 7 bases between. The germline V gene encodes CDR1 SGHRS and CDR2 YFSETQ. CDR3 residues: CASSLGGVYGYTF. As DNA, the CDR3 is TGCGCCAGCAGCTTGGGGGGGGTCTATGGCTACACCTTC.

V and J are TRBV7-8 and TRBJ2-3; no clear D gene. The CDR3 is made up of 14 amino acids. The germline V gene has CDR1 SGHVS and CDR2 FQNEAQ. The CDR3 DNA sequence: TGTGTGACACTGCCGAGCCCCTGGCCAGATACGCAGTATTTT. Amino acid sequence: CVTLPSPWPDTQYF.

This clone was counted between two and nine times. The chain is built from TRBV7-6 and TRBJ1-4; tentative D call: TRBD1 (5 bases). The CDR3 covers 15 residues. The germline V gene has CDR1 SGHVS and CDR2 FNYEAQ. The V gene lost 5 bases and the J gene lost 5 bases, with 15 bases spanning the gap. The CDR3 is CASSLRAGANEKLFF. DNA for the CDR3: TGTGCCAGCAGCCTCAGGGCAGGCGCCAATGAAAAACTGTTTTTT.

In regard to this clone: A read error is likely, as this CDR3 ends without the conserved phenylalanine or tryptophan. The DNA is omitted, as the CDR3 cannot be located on it reliably, and the CDR3 follows TCRdb's listing. The gene calls are TRBV2 and TRBJ1-2. The CDR3 is 11 residues long, counting both termini. Germline V gene sequence: CDR1 SNHLY, CDR2 FYNNEI. CDR3 loop: CASSDLERGEL.

The genes are TRBV7-9 and TRBJ1-1; D is perhaps TRBD1 (5 bases). V lost 1 base to trimming and J lost 11 bases, with 11 bases between them. The germline V gene has CDR1 SEHNR and CDR2 FQNEAQ (reference sequence). The CDR3 totals 12 residues. The DNA for the CDR3 is TGTGCCAGCAGCTTAGGGGGTGGGGGGGCTTTCTTT. Translating gives CASSLGGGGAFF.

V and J are TRBV4-2 and TRBJ2-5; D is perhaps TRBD2 (5 bases). The DNA end is more similar to TRBJ2-7, so the J call may be wrong. CDR1 LGHNA and CDR2 YNFKEQ come from the germline V gene. This CDR3 region has 14 residues. The CDR3 DNA is TGTGCCAGCAGCCAAGCCCCGGGGTCCTACGAGCAGTACTTC. Amino acids: CASSQAPGSYEQYF.

There are a few counts of this clone. The chain is built from TRBV4-1 and TRBJ2-6; D gene ambiguous. V was clipped by 2 bases and J by 4 bases, with 12 bases between them. The CDR3 loop spans 16 amino acids. Germline CDR1 and CDR2: MGHRA and YSYEKL. The CDR3 DNA is TGCGCCAGCAGCCAAACTCCCACCGCAGGGGCCAACGTCCTGACTTTC. Encoded protein: CASSQTPTAGANVLTF.

The J gene is TRBJ2-2, the V gene TRBV11-2; 12 nucleotides agree with TRBD2. The CDR3 is made up of 16 amino acids. Looked up from germline, CDR1 is SGHAT and CDR2 is FQNNGV. The V and J ends lost 1 base and 8 bases, in that order; junction bases with no gene match: 5. CDR3 nucleotides: TGTGCCAGCAGCTTAGCCCTAGCGGGAGGGACGGGGGAGCTGTTTTTT. Translation gives CASSLALAGGTGELFF.

This clone has only one observation. The J gene is TRBJ1-2, the V gene TRBV5-1, with 10 bases identical to TRBD1. V lost 4 bases to trimming and J lost 3 bases; unmatched junction nucleotides: 12. CDR3 length: 17 amino acids. Germline CDR1 SGHRS, CDR2 YFSETQ. This chain's CDR3 is CASSATGGAGSYYGYTF. For the CDR3, the DNA is TGCGCCAGCAGCGCGACAGGGGGCGCGGGGTCTTACTATGGCTACACCTTC.

CDR3 protein: CASSLDPGIGYTF. For the CDR3, the DNA is TGCGCCAGCAGCTTGGATCCCGGGATCGGCTACACCTTC. The rearrangement links TRBV5-1 to TRBJ1-2; D is unclear. Between the trimmed V and J ends, which lost 0 bases and 8 bases, there was a span of 11 bases. Germline CDR1 SGHRS, CDR2 YFSETQ. This CDR3 has 13 amino acids.